Presented here are 10 T cell receptor beta chains from one specimen sequenced in a study of blood T cell repertoires in COVID-19. Profiled with immunoSEQ multiplex PCR; TCRdb holds only in-frame clones, not every one. The sample includes approximately 120,000 clones, around four fifths seen only once; the top ten take roughly 18%. The specimen sequenced was peripheral blood. These receptor sequences come from a woman aged 60-75 years with acute or convalescent COVID-19.

The chain recombines TRBV5-1 with TRBJ2-2, with D maybe TRBD2 (6 bases). Germline V gene sequence: CDR1 SGHRS, CDR2 YFSETQ. Trimming took off 1 base at V and 1 base at J, with 8 bases between the two ends. The CDR3 is 15 residues long. CDR3 DNA sequence: TGCGCCAGCAGCTTGCGGGACTGGAACACCGGGGAGCTGTTTTTT. Translating it yields CASSLRDWNTGELFF.

The chain carries TRBV5-4 and TRBJ2-7; TRBD2 might be the D (5 bases). This CDR3 has 13 amino acids. With 5 bases removed from V and 2 bases from J, the gap between germline ends came to 11 bases. Germline V gene lookup returns CDR1 SGHNT and CDR2 YYREEE (reference sequence). The CDR3 protein is CASRSGTTYEQYF. The CDR3 region has the DNA TGTGCCAGCAGGAGCGGCACCACCTACGAGCAGTACTTC.

This chain connects TRBV24-1 to TRBJ1-3; the D is unclear. Trimming stripped 5 bases from V and 0 bases from J, with 16 bases between. The CDR3 length is 17 residues. Germline values: CDR1 KGHDR, CDR2 SFDVKD. Here the CDR3 DNA reads TGTGCCACCAGTGCACCGACCAGGTTCTACTCTGGAAACACCATATATTTT. Its protein is CATSAPTRFYSGNTIYF.

The V gene is TRBV28, the J gene TRBJ1-6; a possible D gene is TRBD1 (6 bases). Germline CDR1 and CDR2: MDHEN and SYDVKM. V lost 5 bases to trimming and J lost 4 bases, with 9 bases between them. CDR3 size: 14 residues. The CDR3 DNA sequence: TGTGCCAGCAGTGGACAGAGATATAATTCACCCCTCCACTTT. It is translated as CASSGQRYNSPLHF.

The gene calls are TRBV5-1 and TRBJ1-5; D unresolved. Per germline, CDR1 SGHRS and CDR2 YFSETQ. The ends were cut back, 0 bases at V and 1 base at J, with 5 bases in the middle. This CDR3 spans 14 amino acids. CDR3: CASSLGGSNQPQHF. CDR3 bases: TGCGCCAGCAGCTTGGGCGGGAGCAATCAGCCCCAGCATTTT. Full variable domain (outside the CDR3, taken from reference TRBV5-1 and TRBJ1-5): KAGVTQTPRYLIKTRGQQVTLSCSPISGHRSVSWYQQTPGQGLQFLFEYFSETQRNKGNFPGRFSGRQFSNSRSEMNVSTLELGDSALYLCASSLGGSNQPQHFGDGTRLSIL.

The CDR3 DNA reads TGTGCCAGCAGCGAGAGAGGGACTGGCCAGGATACGCAGTATTTT. This translates into CASSERGTGQDTQYF. V usage is TRBV9 and J usage is TRBJ2-3, with D possibly TRBD2 on 6 matching bases. CDR1 SGDLS and CDR2 YYNGEE come from the germline V gene. CDR3 size: 15 residues. V was trimmed by 3 bases and J by 6 bases, leaving 17 bases between them.

The chain has TRBV7-2 and TRBJ2-7; D gene unclear. Trimming cost V 1 base and J 12 bases, with 7 bases left between them. Germline lookup yields CDR1 SGHTA and CDR2 FQGNSA. The CDR3 is 10 amino acids. CDR3 nucleotides: TGTGCCAGCAGCTTAGGACTCCTGTACTTC. Protein: CASSLGLLYF. The full variable domain, with the rest looked up from reference TRBV7-2 and TRBJ2-7, is GAGVSQSPSNKVTEKGKDVELRCDPISGHTALYWYRQSLGQGLEFLIYFQGNSAPDKSGLPSDRFSAERTGGSVSTLTIQRTQQEDSAVYLCASSLGLLYFGPGTRLTVT.

The V gene is TRBV28, the J gene TRBJ1-6; D is uncertain. V was trimmed by 5 bases and J by 7 bases, leaving 18 bases between them. Looked up from germline, CDR1 is MDHEN and CDR2 is SYDVKM. The CDR3 has 16 amino acids. CDR3 in amino acids: CASSGSYLGINSPLHF. CDR3 in DNA: TGTGCCAGCAGTGGGAGTTATTTGGGAATAAATTCACCCCTCCACTTT.

This chain uses TRBV3-1 (or the pseudogene TRBV3-2) with TRBJ2-1; 9 positions match TRBD1. Looked up from germline, CDR1 is LGHDT and CDR2 is YNNKEL (reference sequence). The CDR3 consists of 14 residues. V trimming: 4 bases; J trimming: 9 bases; junction bases outside the gene matches: 7. The CDR3 DNA reads TGTGCCAGCAGCCCCCGGGACAGGGAGACTGAGCAGTTCTTC. As protein: CASSPRDRETEQFF.

This chain links TRBV4-1 with TRBJ2-7, with D possibly matching TRBD2 (7 bases). CDR1 is MGHRA, CDR2 YSYEKL, per germline. This CDR3 has 13 residues. V lost 4 bases to trimming and J lost 6 bases, with 13 bases between them. The CDR3 loop reads CASSLGGRGEQYF. The CDR3 nucleotides read TGCGCCAGCAGCCTGGGGGGGCGAGGCGAGCAGTACTTC.